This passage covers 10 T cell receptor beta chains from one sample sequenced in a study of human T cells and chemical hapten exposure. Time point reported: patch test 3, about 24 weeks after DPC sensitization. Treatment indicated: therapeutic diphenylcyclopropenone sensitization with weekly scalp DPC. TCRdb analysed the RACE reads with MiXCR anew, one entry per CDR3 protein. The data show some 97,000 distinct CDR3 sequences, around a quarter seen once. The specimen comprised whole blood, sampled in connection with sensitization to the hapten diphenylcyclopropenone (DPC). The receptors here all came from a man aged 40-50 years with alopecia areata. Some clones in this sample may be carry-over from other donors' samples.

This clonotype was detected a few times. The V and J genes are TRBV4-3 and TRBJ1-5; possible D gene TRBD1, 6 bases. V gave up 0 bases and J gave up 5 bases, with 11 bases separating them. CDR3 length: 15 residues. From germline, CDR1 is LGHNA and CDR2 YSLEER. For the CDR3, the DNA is TGCGCCAGCAGCCAAGAGGACAGCGCTTATCAGCCCCAGCATTTT. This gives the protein CASSQEDSAYQPQHF.

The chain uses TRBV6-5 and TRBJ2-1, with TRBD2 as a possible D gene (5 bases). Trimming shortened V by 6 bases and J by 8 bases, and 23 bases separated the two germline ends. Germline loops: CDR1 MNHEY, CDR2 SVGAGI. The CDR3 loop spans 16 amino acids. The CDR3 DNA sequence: TGTGCCAGCAGCATAGGCCTGAGCGGTCCTAGGGATGAGCAGTTCTTC. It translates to CASSIGLSGPRDEQFF.

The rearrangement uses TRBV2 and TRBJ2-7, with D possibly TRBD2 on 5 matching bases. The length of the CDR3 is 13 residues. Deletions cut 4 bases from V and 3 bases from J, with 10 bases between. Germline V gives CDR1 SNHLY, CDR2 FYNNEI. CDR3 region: CASSAEGFYEQYF. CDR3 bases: TGTGCCAGCAGTGCAGAGGGATTCTACGAGCAGTACTTC.

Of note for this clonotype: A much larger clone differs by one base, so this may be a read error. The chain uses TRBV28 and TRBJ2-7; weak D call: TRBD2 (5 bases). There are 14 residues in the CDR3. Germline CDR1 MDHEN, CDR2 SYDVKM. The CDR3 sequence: CASRPGDPSNEQYF. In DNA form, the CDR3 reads TGTGCCAGCAGACCCGGGGATCCCTCCAACGAGCAGTACTTC.

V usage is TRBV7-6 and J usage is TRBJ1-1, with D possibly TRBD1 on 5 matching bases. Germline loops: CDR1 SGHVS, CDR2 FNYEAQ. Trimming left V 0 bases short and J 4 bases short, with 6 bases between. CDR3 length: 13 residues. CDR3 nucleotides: TGTGCCAGCAGCTTAGCGGGGGTCACTGAAGCTTTCTTT. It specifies CASSLAGVTEAFF.

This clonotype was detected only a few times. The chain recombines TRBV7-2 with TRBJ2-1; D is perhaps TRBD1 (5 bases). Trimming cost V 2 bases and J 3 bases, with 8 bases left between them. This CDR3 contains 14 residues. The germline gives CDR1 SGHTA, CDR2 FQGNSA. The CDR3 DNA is TGTGCCAGCAGCTTAACCAGGGACTACAATGAGCAGTTCTTC. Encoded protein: CASSLTRDYNEQFF.

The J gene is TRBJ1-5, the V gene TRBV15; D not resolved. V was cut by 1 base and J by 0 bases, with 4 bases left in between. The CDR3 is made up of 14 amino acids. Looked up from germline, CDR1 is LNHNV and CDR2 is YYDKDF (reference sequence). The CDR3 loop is CATSRGGSNQPQHF. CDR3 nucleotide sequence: TGTGCCACCAGCAGAGGCGGTAGCAATCAGCCCCAGCATTTT.

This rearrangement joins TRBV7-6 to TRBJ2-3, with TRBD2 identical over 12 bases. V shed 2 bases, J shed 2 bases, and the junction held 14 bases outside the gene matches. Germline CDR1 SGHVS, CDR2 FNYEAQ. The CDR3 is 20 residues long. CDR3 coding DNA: TGTGCCAGCAGCTTAAACGGACCCACTAGCGGGAGGTGGGTCACAGATACGCAGTATTTT. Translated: CASSLNGPTSGRWVTDTQYF. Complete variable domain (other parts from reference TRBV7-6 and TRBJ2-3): GAGVSQSPRYKVTKRGQDVALRCDPISGHVSLYWYRQALGQGPEFLTYFNYEAQQDKSGLPNDRFSAERPEGSISTLTIQRTEQRDSAMYRCASSLNGPTSGRWVTDTQYFGPGTRLTVL.

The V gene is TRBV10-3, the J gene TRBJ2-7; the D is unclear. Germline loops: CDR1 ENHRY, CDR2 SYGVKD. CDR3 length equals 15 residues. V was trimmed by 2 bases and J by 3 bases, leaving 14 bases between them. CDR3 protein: CAISEKTRAVYEQYF. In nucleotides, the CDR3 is TGTGCCATCAGTGAGAAAACAAGGGCCGTCTACGAGCAGTACTTC.

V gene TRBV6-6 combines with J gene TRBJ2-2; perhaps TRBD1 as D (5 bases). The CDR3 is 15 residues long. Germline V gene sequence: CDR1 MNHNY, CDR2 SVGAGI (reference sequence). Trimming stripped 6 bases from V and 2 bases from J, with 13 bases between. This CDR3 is CASRRDRPNTGELFF. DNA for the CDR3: TGTGCCAGCAGAAGAGACAGACCCAACACCGGGGAGCTGTTTTTT.